The rows below give T cell receptor beta chains drawn from one sample of a study of T cell responses to AZD1222 COVID-19 vaccine. Here immunoSEQ multiplex PCR was the method, and the copy in TCRdb shows in-frame clones only, minus some. The sample has some 150,000 clones; more than 75% are singletons. The sample here was peripheral blood, taken on day 0 of AZD1222 vaccination. These receptors were collected from an adult in good health. The CDR3 runs from the conserved cysteine through the conserved F or W. D genes are given only for firm matches. Clone size is not always given. Where it is, it says once, few, many or a class for expanded clones.

d_call j_call clone_size v_call cdr3_length cdr3_nt cdr3_aa
. TRBJ2-4 . TRBV6-5 13 TGTGCCAGCATCTTCCAGGAAAGGGACATTCAGTACTTC CASIFQERDIQYF
. TRBJ2-6 . TRBV7-2 16 TGTGCCAGCAGCTTTTGGGGGGGCGCTGGGGCCAACGTCCTGACTTTC CASSFWGGAGANVLTF
TRBD1 TRBJ1-4 . TRBV28 16 TGTGCCAGCAGTTTAGCGTCAGGGGGCGATGGTGAAAAACTGTTTTTT CASSLASGGDGEKLFF
. TRBJ1-1 . TRBV7-3 12 TGTGCCAGCAGCCGCGGAAACACTGAAGCTTTCTTT CASSRGNTEAFF
TRBD2 TRBJ2-1 once TRBV6-4 16 TGTGCCAGCAGTGAAGGGGTTAGCGGGAGTTTCGGTGAGCAGTTCTTC CASSEGVSGSFGEQFF
. TRBJ1-1 few TRBV24-1 19 TGTGCCACCAGTGATTATACCCGGACGGGCTCGATCATGAACACTGAAGCTTTCTTT CATSDYTRTGSIMNTEAFF
. TRBJ1-1 . TRBV19 13 TGTGCCAGTAGTCTACCCGGGGTATCCGAAGCTTTCTTT CASSLPGVSEAFF
. TRBJ1-1 . TRBV21-1 17 TGTGCCAGCAGCAATCTGTTTCTCGGCGGGGGTAACACTGAAGCTTTCTTT CASSNLFLGGGNTEAFF
. TRBJ1-2 few TRBV28 14 TGTGCCAGCAGTTTAGGACAGTCCCGGGAGGGCTACACCTTC CASSLGQSREGYTF
. TRBJ1-2 . TRBV7-2 12 TGTGCCAGCAGTTCAGGCGGCTATGGCTACACCTTC CASSSGGYGYTF
. TRBJ2-3 . TRBV10-1 12 TGCGCCAGCAGTCCGAGCACAGATACGCAGTATTTT CASSPSTDTQYF
TRBD1 TRBJ2-7 . TRBV7-8 16 TGTGCCAGCAGCTTGTACTTTCCGACAGGGTCCTACGAGCAGTACTTC CASSLYFPTGSYEQYF
. TRBJ1-1 . TRBV12-3/TRBV12-4 13 TGTGCCAGCAGGGACAACTGGAACACTGAAGCTTTCTTT CASRDNWNTEAFF
. TRBJ1-4 . TRBV4-1 14 TGCGCCAGCAGCCCGAAAGCCCCGAGTGAAAAACTGTTTTTT CASSPKAPSEKLFF
TRBD2 TRBJ2-2 once TRBV10-2 15 TGCGCCAGCAGTGAGATGGCGGGAGTCACCGGGGAGCTGTTTTTT CASSEMAGVTGELFF
TRBD2 TRBJ2-2 . TRBV30 14 TGTGCCTGGTCTAGCGGGGGAATCACCGGGGAGCTGTTTTTT CAWSSGGITGELFF
. TRBJ1-2 . TRBV27 14 TGTGCCAGCAGTTCATCTCAGGGCTTCTATGGCTACACCTTC CASSSSQGFYGYTF
TRBD2 TRBJ2-1 . TRBV28 16 TGTGCCAGCAGGGGGATAGCGGGAGGTTGGGACAATGAGCAGTTCTTC CASRGIAGGWDNEQFF
TRBD1 TRBJ1-2 . TRBV28 15 TGTGCCAGCAGTTTGACAGGGGGATTTAACTATGGCTACACCTTC CASSLTGGFNYGYTF
. TRBJ1-2 . TRBV6-4 11 TGTGCCAGCAGCCCCAACTATGGCTACACCTTC CASSPNYGYTF
TRBD1 TRBJ1-4 . TRBV7-9 16 TGTGCCAGCAGCTCTCCTTGGGGGACAGCTAATGAAAAACTGTTTTTT CASSSPWGTANEKLFF
. TRBJ1-6 . TRBV9 14 TGTGCCAGCAGCACCCGACAGGATGGCTCACCCCTCCACTTT CASSTRQDGSPLHF
. TRBJ2-2 once TRBV28 16 TGTGCCAGCAGGACAGGCCTCGTCGCGAACACCGGGGAGCTGTTTTTT CASRTGLVANTGELFF
. TRBJ1-2 . TRBV6-5 14 TGTGCCAGCGCCCCCGGAGGCAGCCGCTATGGCTACACCTTC CASAPGGSRYGYTF
. TRBJ2-7 . TRBV7-2 14 TGTGCCAGCAGCCTCGGGACTGGAGCCTACGAGCAGTACTTC CASSLGTGAYEQYF
TRBD2 TRBJ2-1 . TRBV6-5 16 TGTGCCAGCAGTTACTCATCTGGCGGGAGATTCTATGAGCAGTTCTTC CASSYSSGGRFYEQFF
TRBD2 TRBJ2-7 . TRBV18 17 TGTGCCAGCTCCCCAAGCGGGAGTGAAGGTGCGGGAAGCGAGCAGTACTTC CASSPSGSEGAGSEQYF